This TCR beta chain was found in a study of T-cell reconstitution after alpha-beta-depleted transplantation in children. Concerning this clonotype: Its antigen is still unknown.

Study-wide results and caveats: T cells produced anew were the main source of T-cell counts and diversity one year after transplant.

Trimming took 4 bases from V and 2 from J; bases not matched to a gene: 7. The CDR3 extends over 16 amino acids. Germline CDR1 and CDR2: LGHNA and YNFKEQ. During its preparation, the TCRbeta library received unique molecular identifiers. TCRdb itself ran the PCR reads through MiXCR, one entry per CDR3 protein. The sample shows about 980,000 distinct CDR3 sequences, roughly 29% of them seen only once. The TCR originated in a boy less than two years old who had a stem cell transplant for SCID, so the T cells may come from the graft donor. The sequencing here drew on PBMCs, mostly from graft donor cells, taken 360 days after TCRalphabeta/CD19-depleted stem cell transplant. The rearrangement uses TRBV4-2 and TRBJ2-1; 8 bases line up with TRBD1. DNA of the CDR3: TGTGCCAGCAGCCCGGTGGACAGGGTGGCCTACAATGAGCAGTTCTTC. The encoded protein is CASSPVDRVAYNEQFF.